This T cell receptor beta chain was obtained from a study of sequential checkpoint blockade in melanoma. CDR3 length: 13 amino acids. Trimming took off 0 bases at V and 7 bases at J, with 7 bases between the two ends. Germline V gives CDR1 LNHNV, CDR2 YYDKDF (reference sequence). Treatment: randomized to nivolumab then ipilimumab (arm A) or the reverse (arm B). TCRdb keeps only in-frame clones here, not all; method: immunoSEQ multiplex PCR. The sample lists around 30,000 clones, less than 90% occurring once. The chain has TRBV15 and TRBJ2-1; possible D gene TRBD1, 5 bases. The clonotype comes from a human donor with melanoma. The specimen was CD8+ T cells sorted from blood (inferred from file names), collected from a patient given nivolumab and ipilimumab in sequence. The CDR3 DNA is TGTGCCACCAGCAGAGACAGGGAAAATGAGCAGTTCTTC. It specifies CATSRDRENEQFF. Full variable domain (missing parts from reference TRBV15 and TRBJ2-1): DAMVIQNPRYQVTQFGKPVTLSCSQTLNHNVMYWYQQKSSQAPKLLFHYYDKDFNNEADTPDNFQSRRPNTSFCFLDIRSPGLGDTAMYLCATSRDRENEQFFGPGTRLTVL.